These 5 T cell receptor beta chains were all obtained from the same sample, sequenced in a study of blood T cell repertoires in COVID-19. Generated by immunoSEQ multiplex PCR, the TCRdb table keeps only in-frame clones and is missing some. The sample includes around 470,000 clones, roughly nine tenths of them seen just once. The sample comprised peripheral blood. These receptors were collected from a man aged 18 to 30 with COVID-19, enrolled during active disease.

V gene TRBV15 combines with J gene TRBJ1-1; a possible D gene is TRBD1 (6 bases). With 0 bases removed from V and 1 base from J, the gap between germline ends came to 9 bases. Per germline, CDR1 LNHNV and CDR2 YYDKDF (reference sequence). The CDR3 totals 15 residues. The CDR3 coding sequence is TGTGCCACCAGCAGAGAGACAGGCTGGAACACTGAAGCTTTCTTT. This gives the protein CATSRETGWNTEAFF.

The chain joins TRBV11-2 to TRBJ2-2; D not certain. The CDR3 is 14 amino acids. Germline values: CDR1 SGHAT, CDR2 FQNNGV. Trimming took 5 bases from V and 4 from J, leaving 11 bases between them. This CDR3 is CASSREILTGELFF. The CDR3 nucleotides are TGTGCCAGCAGCCGTGAGATACTCACCGGGGAGCTGTTTTTT.

The CDR3 bases are TGTGCCAGCAGTGGTGGAGTAGCGGGGGGATCTAGCACAGATACGCAGTATTTT. Its protein is CASSGGVAGGSSTDTQYF. The V call is TRBV2, the J call TRBJ2-3; 10 bases align to TRBD2. The V gene end was trimmed by 4 bases and the J gene end by 0 bases; junction bases not matched to a gene: 10. Germline V gives CDR1 SNHLY, CDR2 FYNNEI. The CDR3 is 18 amino acids.

The genes are TRBV6-1 and TRBJ2-3, with 9 bases lining up with TRBD2. Germline lookup yields CDR1 MNHNS and CDR2 SASEGT. The CDR3 contains 14 residues. The junction had 3 bases not matched to a gene; V was cut back by 2 bases and J by 6 bases. In DNA, the CDR3 is TGTGCCAGCAGTGAACAGCGGGGGGACGATACGCAGTATTTT. This encodes CASSEQRGDDTQYF.

The chain joins TRBV5-1 to TRBJ2-5, with 11 nucleotides matching TRBD1. Germline trimming cut 2 bases from V and 5 bases from J; bases unmatched to any gene: 8. Germline loops: CDR1 SGHRS, CDR2 YFSETQ. This CDR3 comprises 16 residues. CDR3 amino acids: CASSFSGTGGAETQYF. The CDR3 DNA follows: TGCGCCAGCAGCTTTTCTGGGACAGGGGGAGCGGAGACCCAGTACTTC.